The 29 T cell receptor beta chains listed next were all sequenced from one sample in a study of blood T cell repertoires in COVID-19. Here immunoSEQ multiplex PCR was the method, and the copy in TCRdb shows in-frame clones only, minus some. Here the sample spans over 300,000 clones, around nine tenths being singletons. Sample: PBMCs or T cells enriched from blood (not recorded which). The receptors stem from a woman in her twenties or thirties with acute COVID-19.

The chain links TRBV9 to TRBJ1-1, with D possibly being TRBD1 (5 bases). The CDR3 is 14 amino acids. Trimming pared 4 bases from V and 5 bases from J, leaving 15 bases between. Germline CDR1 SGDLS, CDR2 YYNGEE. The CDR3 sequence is CASSPGPGGTEAFF. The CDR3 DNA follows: TGTGCCAGCAGCCCCGGACCGGGGGGGACTGAAGCTTTCTTT.

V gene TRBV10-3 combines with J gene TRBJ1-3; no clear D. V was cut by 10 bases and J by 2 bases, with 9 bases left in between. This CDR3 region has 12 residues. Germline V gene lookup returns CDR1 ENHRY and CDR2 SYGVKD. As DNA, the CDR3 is TGTGCCACAAAGGAGGCTGGAAACACCATATATTTT. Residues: CATKEAGNTIYF.

The CDR3 DNA follows: TGTGCCAGCAGCCAAGGGGATAGCGAGGCCCACGAGCAGTACTTC. This sequence encodes CASSQGDSEAHEQYF. This rearrangement joins TRBV3-1 (or the pseudogene TRBV3-2) to TRBJ2-7; D possibly corresponds to TRBD2 (5 bases). Germline assignment: CDR1 LGHDT and CDR2 YNNKEL (reference sequence). With 1 base removed from V and 5 bases from J, the gap between germline ends came to 15 bases. The CDR3 sequence is 15 residues long.

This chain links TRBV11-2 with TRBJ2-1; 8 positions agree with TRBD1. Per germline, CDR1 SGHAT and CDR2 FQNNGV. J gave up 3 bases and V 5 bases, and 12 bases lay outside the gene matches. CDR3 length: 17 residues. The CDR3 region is CASSLSGQGKGYNEQFF. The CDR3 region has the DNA TGTGCCAGCAGCCTATCAGGACAGGGTAAAGGCTACAATGAGCAGTTCTTC.

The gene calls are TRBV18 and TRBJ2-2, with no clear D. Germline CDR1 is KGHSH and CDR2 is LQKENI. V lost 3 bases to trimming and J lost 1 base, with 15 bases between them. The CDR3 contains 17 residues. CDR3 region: CASSPLTKSVNTGELFF. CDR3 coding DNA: TGTGCCAGCTCACCTCTCACAAAAAGTGTGAACACCGGGGAGCTGTTTTTT.

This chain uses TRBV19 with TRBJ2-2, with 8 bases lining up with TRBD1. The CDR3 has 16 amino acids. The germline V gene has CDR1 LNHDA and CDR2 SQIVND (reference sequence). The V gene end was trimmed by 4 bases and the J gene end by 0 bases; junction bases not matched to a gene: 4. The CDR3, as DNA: TGTGCCAGTAGTAACTGGACAGGGCCGAACACCGGGGAGCTGTTTTTT. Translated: CASSNWTGPNTGELFF. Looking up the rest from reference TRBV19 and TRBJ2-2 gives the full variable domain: DGGITQSPKYLFRKEGQNVTLSCEQNLNHDAMYWYRQDPGQGLRLIYYSQIVNDFQKGDIAEGYSVSREKKESFPLTVTSAQKNPTAFYLCASSNWTGPNTGELFFGEGSRLTVL.

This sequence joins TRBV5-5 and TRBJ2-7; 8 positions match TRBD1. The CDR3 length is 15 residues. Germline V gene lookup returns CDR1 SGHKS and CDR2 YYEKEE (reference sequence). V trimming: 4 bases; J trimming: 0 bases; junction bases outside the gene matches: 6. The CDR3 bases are TGTGCCAGCAGCGTCCGGGACAGGTACTCCTACGAGCAGTACTTC. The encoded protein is CASSVRDRYSYEQYF.

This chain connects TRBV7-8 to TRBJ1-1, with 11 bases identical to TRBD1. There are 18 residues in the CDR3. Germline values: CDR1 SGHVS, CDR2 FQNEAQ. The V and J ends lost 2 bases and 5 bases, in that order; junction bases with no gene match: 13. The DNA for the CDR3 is TGTGCCAGCAGCTTACTCCGGAGGACAGGGGGCGGACAGACTGAAGCTTTCTTT. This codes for CASSLLRRTGGGQTEAFF.

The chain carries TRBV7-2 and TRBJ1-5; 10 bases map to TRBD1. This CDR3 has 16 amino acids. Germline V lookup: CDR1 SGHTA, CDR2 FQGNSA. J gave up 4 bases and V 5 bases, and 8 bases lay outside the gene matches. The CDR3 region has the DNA TGTGCCAGCAGCCTACTTGGGGACAGGGGAAATCAGCCCCAGCATTTT. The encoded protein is CASSLLGDRGNQPQHF.

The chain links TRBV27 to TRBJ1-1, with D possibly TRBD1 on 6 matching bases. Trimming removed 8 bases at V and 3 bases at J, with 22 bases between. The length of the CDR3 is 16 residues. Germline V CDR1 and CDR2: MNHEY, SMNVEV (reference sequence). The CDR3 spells CASGRQAGAGYTEAFF. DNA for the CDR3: TGTGCCAGCGGGCGCCAGGCAGGGGCTGGTTACACTGAAGCTTTCTTT.

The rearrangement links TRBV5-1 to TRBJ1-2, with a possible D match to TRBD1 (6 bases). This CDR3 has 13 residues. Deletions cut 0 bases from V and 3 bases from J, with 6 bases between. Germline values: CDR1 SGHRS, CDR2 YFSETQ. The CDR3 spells CASSLGQDYGYTF. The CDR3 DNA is TGCGCCAGCAGCTTGGGACAGGACTATGGCTACACCTTC.

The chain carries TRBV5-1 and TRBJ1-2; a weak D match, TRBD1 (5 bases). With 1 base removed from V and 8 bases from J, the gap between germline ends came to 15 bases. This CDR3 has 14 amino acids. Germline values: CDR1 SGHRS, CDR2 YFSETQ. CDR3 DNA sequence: TGCGCCAGCAGCTTGTCCCAGGGTCCCAGGGGCTACACCTTC. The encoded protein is CASSLSQGPRGYTF.

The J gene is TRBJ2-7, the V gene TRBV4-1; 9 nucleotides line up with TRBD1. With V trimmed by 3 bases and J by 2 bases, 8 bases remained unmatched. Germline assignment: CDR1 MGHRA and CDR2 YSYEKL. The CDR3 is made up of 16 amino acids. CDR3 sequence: CASSQAGQGLTYEQYF. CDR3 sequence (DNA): TGCGCCAGCAGCCAGGCTGGACAGGGGCTTACCTACGAGCAGTACTTC.

In nucleotides, the CDR3 is TGTGCCACCAGTGATTTAACAGGGAACTATGGCTACACCTTC. Amino acids: CATSDLTGNYGYTF. The chain employs TRBV24-1 and TRBJ1-2, with D possibly TRBD1 on 6 matching bases. The CDR3 is made up of 14 amino acids. Looked up from germline, CDR1 is KGHDR and CDR2 is SFDVKD. The V and J ends lost 1 base and 2 bases respectively, with 7 bases between them.

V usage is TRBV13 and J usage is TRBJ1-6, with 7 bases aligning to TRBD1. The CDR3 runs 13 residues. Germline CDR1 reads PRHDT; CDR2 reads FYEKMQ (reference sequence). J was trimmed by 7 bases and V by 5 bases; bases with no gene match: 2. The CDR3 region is CASSRRGNSPLHF. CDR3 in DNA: TGTGCCAGCAGCCGCAGGGGGAATTCACCCCTCCACTTT.

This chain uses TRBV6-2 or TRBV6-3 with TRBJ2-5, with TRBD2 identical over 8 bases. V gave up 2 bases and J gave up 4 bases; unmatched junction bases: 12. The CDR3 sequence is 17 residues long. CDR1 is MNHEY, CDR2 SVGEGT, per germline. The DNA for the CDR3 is TGTGCCAGCAGTTACAGTAGGGCGGGGGGCCTTCTAGAGACCCAGTACTTC. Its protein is CASSYSRAGGLLETQYF.

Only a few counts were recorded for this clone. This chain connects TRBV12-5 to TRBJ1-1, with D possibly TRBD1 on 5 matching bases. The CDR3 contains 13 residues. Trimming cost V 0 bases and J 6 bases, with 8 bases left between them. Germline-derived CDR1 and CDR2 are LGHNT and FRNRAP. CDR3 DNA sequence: TGTGCTAGTGGTTTGGTAGGGGTAGCTGAAGCTTTCTTT. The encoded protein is CASGLVGVAEAFF.

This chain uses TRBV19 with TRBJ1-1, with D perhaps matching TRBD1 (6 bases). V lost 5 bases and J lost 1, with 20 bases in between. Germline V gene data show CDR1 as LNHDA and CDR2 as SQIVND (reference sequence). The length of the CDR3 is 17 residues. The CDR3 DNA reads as TGTGCCAGTAGTCGCTCGTTTAGGACAGCTGCGAACACTGAAGCTTTCTTT. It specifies CASSRSFRTAANTEAFF.

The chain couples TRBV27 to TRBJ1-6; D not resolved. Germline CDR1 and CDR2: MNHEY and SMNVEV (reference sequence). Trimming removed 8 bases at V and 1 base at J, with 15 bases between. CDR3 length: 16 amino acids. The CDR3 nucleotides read TGTGCCAGCGGGCGTATGGCGGGGTCCTATAATTCACCCCTCCACTTT. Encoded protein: CASGRMAGSYNSPLHF.

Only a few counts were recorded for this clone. The CDR3 spells CASSLGAGGNNEQFF. CDR3 DNA: TGCGCCAGCAGCCTCGGAGCGGGGGGGAACAATGAGCAGTTCTTC. V and J are TRBV5-1 and TRBJ2-1; 10 bases match TRBD2. The germline V gene encodes CDR1 SGHRS and CDR2 YFSETQ. This CDR3 is built from 15 residues. Trimming at V came to 4 bases and at J to 5 bases, leaving 6 bases not matched to a gene.

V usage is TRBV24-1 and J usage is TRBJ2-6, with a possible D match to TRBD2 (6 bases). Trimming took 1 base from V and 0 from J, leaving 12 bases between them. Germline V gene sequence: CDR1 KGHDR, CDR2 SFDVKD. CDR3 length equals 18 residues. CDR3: CATSDLGLGGSGANVLTF. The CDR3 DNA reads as TGTGCCACCAGTGATTTAGGCTTGGGAGGCTCTGGGGCCAACGTCCTGACTTTC.

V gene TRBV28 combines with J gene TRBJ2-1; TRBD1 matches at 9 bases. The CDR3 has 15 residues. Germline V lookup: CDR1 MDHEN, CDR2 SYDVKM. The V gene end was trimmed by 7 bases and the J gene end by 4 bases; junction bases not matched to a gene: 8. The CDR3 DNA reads TGTGCCAGCACCAATCCGGGACAGGGATACAATGAGCAGTTCTTC. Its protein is CASTNPGQGYNEQFF. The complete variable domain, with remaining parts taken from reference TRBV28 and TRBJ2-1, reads DVKVTQSSRYLVKRTGEKVFLECVQDMDHENMFWYRQDPGLGLRLIYFSYDVKMKEKGDIPEGYSVSREKKERFSLILESASTNQTSMYLCASTNPGQGYNEQFFGPGTRLTVL.

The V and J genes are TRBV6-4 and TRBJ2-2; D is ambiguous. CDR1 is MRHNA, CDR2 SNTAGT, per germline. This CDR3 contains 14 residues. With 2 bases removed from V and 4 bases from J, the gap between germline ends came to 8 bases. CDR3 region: CASSDPPGTGELFF. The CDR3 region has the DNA TGTGCCAGCAGTGACCCCCCGGGCACCGGGGAGCTGTTTTTT.

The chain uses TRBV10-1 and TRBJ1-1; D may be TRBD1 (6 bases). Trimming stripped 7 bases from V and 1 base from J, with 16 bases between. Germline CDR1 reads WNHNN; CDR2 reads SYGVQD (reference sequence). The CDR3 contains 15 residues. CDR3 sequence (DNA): TGCGCCAGCAACCCCGGGGGGGGCTGGAACACTGAAGCTTTCTTT. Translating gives CASNPGGGWNTEAFF.

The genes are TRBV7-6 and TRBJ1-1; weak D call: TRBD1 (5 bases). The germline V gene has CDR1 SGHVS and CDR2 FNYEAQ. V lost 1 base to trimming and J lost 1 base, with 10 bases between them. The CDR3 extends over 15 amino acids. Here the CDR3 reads CASSLVIQGNTEAFF. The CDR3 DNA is TGTGCCAGCAGCTTAGTTATCCAGGGGAACACTGAAGCTTTCTTT.

The CDR3 is CASSLDDRRNEKLFF. The CDR3, as DNA: TGCGCCAGCAGCTTGGATGACAGGAGGAATGAAAAACTGTTTTTT. The V gene is TRBV5-1, the J gene TRBJ1-4; tentatively, D is TRBD1 (6 bases). This CDR3 contains 15 residues. In germline, CDR1 is SGHRS, CDR2 YFSETQ. Trimming cost V 0 bases and J 5 bases, with 11 bases left between them.

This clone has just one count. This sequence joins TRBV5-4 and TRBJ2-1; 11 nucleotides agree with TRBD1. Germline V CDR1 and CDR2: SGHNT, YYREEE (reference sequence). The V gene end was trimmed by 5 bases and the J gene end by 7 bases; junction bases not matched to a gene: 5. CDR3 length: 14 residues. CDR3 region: CASSRTGGQNEQFF. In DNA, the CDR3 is TGTGCCAGCAGTCGGACAGGGGGCCAGAATGAGCAGTTCTTC.

The CDR3 reads CASSQSGTTNTEAFF. CDR3 DNA sequence: TGTGCCAGCAGTCAGTCCGGGACAACGAACACTGAAGCTTTCTTT. V is TRBV2 and J is TRBJ1-1; tentatively, D is TRBD1 (6 bases). CDR1 SNHLY and CDR2 FYNNEI come from the germline V gene. Trimming took 5 bases from V and 1 from J, leaving 14 bases between them. This CDR3 comprises 15 residues.

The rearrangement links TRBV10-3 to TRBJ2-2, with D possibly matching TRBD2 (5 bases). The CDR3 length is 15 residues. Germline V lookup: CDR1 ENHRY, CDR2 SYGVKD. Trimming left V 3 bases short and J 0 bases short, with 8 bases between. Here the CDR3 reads CAISEAEANTGELFF. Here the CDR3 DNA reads TGTGCCATCAGTGAAGCGGAGGCGAACACCGGGGAGCTGTTTTTT.